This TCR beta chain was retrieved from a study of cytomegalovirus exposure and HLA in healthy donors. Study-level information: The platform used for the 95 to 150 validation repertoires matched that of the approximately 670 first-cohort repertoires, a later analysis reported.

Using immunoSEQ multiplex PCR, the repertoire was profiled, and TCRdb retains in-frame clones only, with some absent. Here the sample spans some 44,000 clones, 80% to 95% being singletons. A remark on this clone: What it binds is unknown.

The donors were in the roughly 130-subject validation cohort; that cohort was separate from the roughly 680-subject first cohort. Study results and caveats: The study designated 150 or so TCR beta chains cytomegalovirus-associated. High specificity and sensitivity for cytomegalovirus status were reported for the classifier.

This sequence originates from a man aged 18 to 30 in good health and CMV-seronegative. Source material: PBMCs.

This CDR3 is CASNAGLAGNEQFF. Written as DNA, the CDR3 is TGTGCCAGCAATGCGGGACTAGCGGGAAATGAGCAGTTCTTC. V gene TRBV2 combines with J gene TRBJ2-1; 13 positions agree with TRBD2. V gave up 7 bases and J gave up 7 bases; unmatched junction bases: 4. Germline loops: CDR1 SNHLY, CDR2 FYNNEI. The CDR3 runs to 14 residues.